The rows below give T cell receptor beta chains drawn from one sample of a study of OX40 agonist ivuxolimab in advanced cancers. Produced via immunoSEQ multiplex PCR; TCRdb's table is partial and in-frame only. The sample records approximately 72,000 clones, 84% being singletons. The sequencing here drew on CD4+ or CD8+ T cells sorted from blood, taken in a trial of the OX40 agonist ivuxolimab. Source of these receptors: an adult with an advanced solid tumor such as melanoma, head and neck, liver or kidney cancer. Both conserved end residues are part of each CDR3. D genes are given only for firm matches. Not all rows give a size; the values are once, few, many and, for expanded clones, a class.

d_call,v_call,j_call,clone_size,cdr3_nt,cdr3_aa
TRBD1,TRBV27,TRBJ2-5,.,TGTGCCAGCAGGTACAGGGGGCGAAGGGAGACCCAGTACTTC,CASRYRGRRETQYF
TRBD1,TRBV27,TRBJ1-2,.,TGTGCCAGCAGTAGATCCCGGACAGGGTTAAGCTATGGCTACACCTTC,CASSRSRTGLSYGYTF
TRBD1,TRBV28,TRBJ2-5,.,TGTGCCAGCAGCCGACAGGGCCAAGAGACCCAGTACTTC,CASSRQGQETQYF
.,TRBV30,TRBJ1-6,.,TGTGCCTGGAGTGTACAGGGTCGGTCCTATAATTCACCCCTCCACTTT,CAWSVQGRSYNSPLHF
.,TRBV11-2,TRBJ2-2,.,TGTGCCAGCAGCTTGAGGGGCTCGAGGAACACCGGGGAGCTGTTTTTT,CASSLRGSRNTGELFF
.,TRBV30,TRBJ2-7,.,TGTGCCTGGACTCGCAAACCTAGCTCCTACGAGCAGTACTTC,CAWTRKPSSYEQYF
TRBD2,TRBV5-1,TRBJ2-2,once,TGCGCCAGCAGCCTACGACTAGCGGACACCGGGGAGCTGTTTTTT,CASSLRLADTGELFF
.,TRBV10-3,TRBJ1-2,.,TGTGCCATCAGTAAGGACGACTATGGCTACACCTTC,CAISKDDYGYTF
.,TRBV28,TRBJ1-5,.,TGTGCCAGCGGGGGGCGCGGGGGGACCAATCAGCCCCAGCATTTT,CASGGRGGTNQPQHF
.,TRBV10-3,TRBJ2-3,.,TGTGCCATCAGTGAGGAGTTAGCTGCAGATACGCAGTATTTT,CAISEELAADTQYF
.,TRBV11-2,TRBJ2-3,once,TGTGCCAGCAGCTTAAAGGGGAGCGGGACAGATACGCAGTATTTT,CASSLKGSGTDTQYF
TRBD1,TRBV5-1,TRBJ2-2,.,TGCGCCAGCAGCCTCGGGACAGGGGAAAGTGGCGGGGAGCTGTTTTTT,CASSLGTGESGGELFF
.,TRBV6-1,TRBJ1-2,.,TGTGCCAGCATGGCGACACGACACTATGGCTACACCTTC,CASMATRHYGYTF
TRBD1,TRBV6-5,TRBJ1-5,.,TGTGCCAGCAGCTCCGGACAGGGAGTCAATCAGCCCCAGCATTTT,CASSSGQGVNQPQHF
.,TRBV19,TRBJ2-7,.,TGTGCCAGTAGCCCTGAGAGAGAGCGGTCCTACGAGCAGTACTTC,CASSPERERSYEQYF
.,TRBV11-2,TRBJ2-7,.,TGTGCCAGCGGGGGTTCCAGCTCCTACGAGCAGTACTTC,CASGGSSSYEQYF
.,TRBV28,TRBJ1-2,.,TGTGCCAGCAGTTTCCGGGGGCCCTATGGCTACACCTTC,CASSFRGPYGYTF
TRBD2,TRBV5-1,TRBJ2-7,.,TGCGCCAGCAGCCCGGGACTAGCGGGAGCCACTATCTCCTACGAGCAGTACTTC,CASSPGLAGATISYEQYF
TRBD2,TRBV7-3,TRBJ2-7,.,TGTGCCAGCAGTCGGAGCGGGAGCCAACCCTACGAGCAGTACTTC,CASSRSGSQPYEQYF
TRBD1,TRBV19,TRBJ1-5,.,TGTGCCAGTAGGAGACAGGGGGACAATCAGCCCCAGCATTTT,CASRRQGDNQPQHF
.,TRBV18,TRBJ2-7,.,TGTGCCAGCTCACCACTGACGGGAACGGGAAACGAGCAGTACTTC,CASSPLTGTGNEQYF
.,TRBV29-1,TRBJ1-3,.,TGCAGCGTTGAAGTGAACGACGGAAACACCATATATTTT,CSVEVNDGNTIYF
TRBD1,TRBV19,TRBJ1-1,.,TGTGCCAGTAGTAAGACAGGGGTGAAGAACACTGAAGCTTTCTTT,CASSKTGVKNTEAFF
TRBD2,TRBV4-3,TRBJ2-1,.,TGCGCCAGCAGCCAAGATACTAGCGGGAGGGGGAACAATGAGCAGTTCTTC,CASSQDTSGRGNNEQFF
.,TRBV5-5,TRBJ2-3,.,TGTGCCAGCAGCGGGTATCTAGATACGCAGTATTTT,CASSGYLDTQYF
.,TRBV27,TRBJ2-7,.,TGTGCCAGCAGGGACACTCGATCCTACGAGCAGTACTTC,CASRDTRSYEQYF
.,TRBV10-3,TRBJ2-7,.,TGTGCCATCAGGGACATACCTACCTACGAGCAGTACTTC,CAIRDIPTYEQYF
.,TRBV11-2,TRBJ1-1,.,TGTGCCAGCAGCTTAGTGGCGGAAGCTTTCTTT,CASSLVAEAFF
TRBD2,TRBV19,TRBJ2-7,.,TGTGCCAGTAGTTCATATAGCGGGAGGCCCTCCTACGAGCAGTACTTC,CASSSYSGRPSYEQYF
.,TRBV5-1,TRBJ1-1,.,TGCGCCAGCAGCTTGGATTCAGGTTTGAACACTGAAGCTTTCTTT,CASSLDSGLNTEAFF
.,TRBV6-1,TRBJ2-7,.,TGTGCCAGCAACGAGGGTGGAGAGCAGTACTTC,CASNEGGEQYF
.,TRBV19,TRBJ2-7,.,TGTGCCAGTAGTATGCTGGGGAGACTAAACTACGAGCAGTACTTC,CASSMLGRLNYEQYF
TRBD1,TRBV11-2,TRBJ1-2,few,TGTGCCAGCAGCTTAGAGTCAGGGGGCGCCTATGGCTACACCTTC,CASSLESGGAYGYTF
TRBD2,TRBV4-3,TRBJ2-2,.,TGCGCCAGCAGCCACTTAGCGGGAAGGGATACCTCGGGGGAGCTGTTTTTT,CASSHLAGRDTSGELFF
.,TRBV19,TRBJ1-2,.,TGTGCCAGTAGTATGCAGGGATCCTATGGCTACACCTTC,CASSMQGSYGYTF
TRBD1,TRBV5-5,TRBJ2-2,.,TGTGCCAGCAGCACAGGGACAGCTAACACCGGGGAGCTGTTTTTT,CASSTGTANTGELFF
.,TRBV11-3,TRBJ1-1,.,TGTGCCAGCAGCCGAGGGGGGCTGAACACTGAAGCTTTCTTT,CASSRGGLNTEAFF
.,TRBV6-5,TRBJ2-7,once,TGTGCCAGCAGAGAGGACGGGGCCAACTACGAGCAGTACTTC,CASREDGANYEQYF
.,TRBV2,TRBJ2-4,.,TGTGCCAGCAGCCCTAACAGCCCGCTAAACATTCAGTACTTC,CASSPNSPLNIQYF
.,TRBV6-1,TRBJ1-5,.,TGTGCCAGCAGTGAAGGACAGTATAGCAATCAGCCCCAGCATTTT,CASSEGQYSNQPQHF
.,TRBV12-5,TRBJ1-1,.,TGTGCTAGTGGTTTGGGGGGGAACACTGAAGCTTTCTTT,CASGLGGNTEAFF